The subject of this entry is one TCR beta chain. What it recognizes is unknown. TCRdb re-analysed the 5' RACE reads in MiXCR, keeping a single row per CDR3 protein. The sample includes 1.5 million to 2 million distinct CDR3 sequences, roughly 35% of them seen just once. These data belong to a study of identical twins. The study's findings and limits: Whereas memory repertoires showed no such difference, abundant cord blood beta clonotypes carried fewer insertions.

The CDR3 is made up of 14 amino acids. Trimming took 4 bases from V and 12 from J, leaving 22 bases between them. The germline V gene encodes CDR1 SGHDT and CDR2 YYEEEE. The sequence was obtained from a newborn girl in good health. Sequencing was performed on cord blood. V usage is TRBV5-6 and J usage is TRBJ1-2, with D possibly TRBD1 on 5 matching bases. The CDR3 protein is CASSITTGFWGHTF. The CDR3 region has the DNA TGTGCCAGCAGCATAACGACGGGGTTTTGGGGCCACACCTTC.